This is a list of T cell receptor beta chains from one sample in a study of cytomegalovirus exposure and HLA in healthy donors. Libraries were prepared by immunoSEQ multiplex PCR; TCRdb keeps only in-frame clonotypes and omits some of them. The sample consists of about 89,000 clones, around 10% of them appearing once. Sequencing input: PBMCs. All receptors derive from a man aged 45-65 years in good health and CMV-seropositive. CDR3s include the opening cysteine and the closing phenylalanine or tryptophan. The D gene is left open where the match is weak. Where a row states a size, it is once, few, many or the class of an expanded clone; other rows omit it.

D,V,size,J,CDR3,DNA
TRBD1,TRBV27,few,TRBJ2-7,CASSPLSGQGIHEQYF,TGTGCCAGCAGTCCGCTCTCGGGACAGGGGATACACGAGCAGTACTTC
.,TRBV5-1,few,TRBJ2-1,CASEGSGGAYNEQFF,TGCGCCAGCGAGGGATCTGGGGGGGCTTACAATGAGCAGTTCTTC
.,TRBV30,few,TRBJ1-5,CAWSLLQGNQPQHF,TGTGCCTGGAGTTTACTACAGGGAAATCAGCCCCAGCATTTT
TRBD2,TRBV2,.,TRBJ2-7,CASRDWGGTYEQYF,TGTGCCAGCAGGGACTGGGGGGGAACCTACGAGCAGTACTTC
TRBD2,TRBV7-3,.,TRBJ2-1,CASSPTSGTSHEQFF,TGTGCCAGCTCCCCGACTAGCGGGACTTCGCATGAGCAGTTCTTC
.,TRBV5-1,.,TRBJ2-6,CASSPTAASGGANVLTF,TGCGCCAGCAGCCCCACGGCAGCGTCCGGTGGGGCCAACGTCCTGACTTTC
TRBD1,TRBV10-3,.,TRBJ1-2,CAIRGQTYGYTF,TGTGCCATCAGGGGACAGACCTATGGCTACACCTTC
TRBD1,TRBV2,.,TRBJ1-2,CASSGETGGVIYGYTF,TGTGCCAGCAGTGGAGAGACAGGGGGCGTGATCTATGGCTACACCTTC
.,TRBV6-1,few,TRBJ1-6,CASVLQGGNPPLPF,TGTGCCAGCGTCCTGCAGGGAGGGAATCCACCCCTCCCCTTT
TRBD2,TRBV13,few,TRBJ2-5,CASSLGLSSGGRETQYF,TGTGCCAGCAGCTTAGGCCTCTCTAGCGGGGGGCGGGAGACCCAGTACTTC
TRBD2,TRBV7-8,.,TRBJ2-5,CASSGTTPRETQYF,TGTGCCAGCAGCGGGACTACCCCGAGGGAGACCCAGTACTTC
TRBD2,TRBV28,.,TRBJ2-7,CASREGLADSYEQYF,TGTGCCAGCAGGGAAGGACTAGCGGACTCCTACGAGCAGTACTTC
.,TRBV29-1,many,TRBJ2-1,CSGRSRTINNEQFF,TGCAGCGGACGTTCTAGAACAATTAACAATGAGCAGTTCTTC
.,TRBV6-5,.,TRBJ1-1,CASEEYTEAFF,TGTGCCAGCGAGGAGTATACTGAAGCTTTCTTT
.,TRBV2,.,TRBJ2-7,CASRGTNYEQYF,TGTGCCAGCAGAGGGACAAACTACGAGCAGTACTTC
.,TRBV13,few,TRBJ2-1,CASSNAGTGTYNEQFF,TGTGCCAGCAGCAATGCCGGGACTGGTACCTACAATGAGCAGTTCTTC
TRBD1,TRBV28,.,TRBJ1-4,CASSGGQGFGKLFF,TGTGCCAGCAGCGGCGGACAGGGTTTCGGAAAACTGTTTTTT
.,TRBV7-3,few,TRBJ2-1,CASSLRAGSYYNEQFF,TGTGCCAGCAGCCTCCGGGCGGGATCCTATTACAATGAGCAGTTCTTC
TRBD1,TRBV28,few,TRBJ1-2,CASSLMGQGATHGYTF,TGTGCCAGCAGTTTAATGGGACAGGGGGCAACGCATGGCTACACCTTC
TRBD1,TRBV9,.,TRBJ2-7,CASSVDGTEYYEQYF,TGTGCCAGCAGCGTAGACGGGACAGAGTACTACGAGCAGTACTTC